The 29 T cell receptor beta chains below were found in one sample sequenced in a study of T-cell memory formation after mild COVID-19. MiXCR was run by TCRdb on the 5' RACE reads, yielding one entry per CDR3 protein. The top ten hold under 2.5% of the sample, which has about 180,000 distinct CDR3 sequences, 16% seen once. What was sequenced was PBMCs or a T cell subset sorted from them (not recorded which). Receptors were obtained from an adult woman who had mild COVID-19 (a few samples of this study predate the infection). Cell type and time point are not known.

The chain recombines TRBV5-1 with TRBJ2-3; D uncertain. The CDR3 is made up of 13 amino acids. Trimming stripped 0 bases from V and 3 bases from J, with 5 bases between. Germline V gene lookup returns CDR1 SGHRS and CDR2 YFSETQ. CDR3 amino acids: CASSLDQTDTQYF. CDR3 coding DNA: TGCGCCAGCAGCTTGGATCAAACAGATACGCAGTATTTT.

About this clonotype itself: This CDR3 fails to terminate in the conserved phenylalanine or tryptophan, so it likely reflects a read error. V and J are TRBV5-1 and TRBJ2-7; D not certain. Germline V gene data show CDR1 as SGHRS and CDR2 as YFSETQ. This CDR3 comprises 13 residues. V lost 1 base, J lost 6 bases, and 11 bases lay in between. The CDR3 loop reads CASSLQRPSEQYL. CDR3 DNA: TGCGCCAGCAGCTTGCAGCGACCCTCCGAGCAGTACTTA.

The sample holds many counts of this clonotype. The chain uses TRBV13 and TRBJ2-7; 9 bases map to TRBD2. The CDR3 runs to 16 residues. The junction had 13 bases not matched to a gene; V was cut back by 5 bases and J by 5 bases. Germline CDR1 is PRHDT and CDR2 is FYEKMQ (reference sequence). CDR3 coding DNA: TGTGCCAGCAGCCCCCGTATAGCGGGAGACAGGGACGAGCAGTACTTC. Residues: CASSPRIAGDRDEQYF.

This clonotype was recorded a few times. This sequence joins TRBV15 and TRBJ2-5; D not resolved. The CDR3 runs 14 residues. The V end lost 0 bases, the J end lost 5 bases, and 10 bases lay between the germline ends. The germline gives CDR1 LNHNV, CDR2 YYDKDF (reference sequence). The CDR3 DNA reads TGTGCCACCAGCAGAGATATGGCCGCTGAGACCCAGTACTTC. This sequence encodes CATSRDMAAETQYF.

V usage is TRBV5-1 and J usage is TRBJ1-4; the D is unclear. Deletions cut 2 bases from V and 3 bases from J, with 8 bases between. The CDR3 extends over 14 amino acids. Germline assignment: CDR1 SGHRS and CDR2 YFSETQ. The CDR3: CASSFGSSNEKLFF. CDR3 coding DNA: TGCGCCAGCAGCTTTGGCAGCTCTAATGAAAAACTGTTTTTT. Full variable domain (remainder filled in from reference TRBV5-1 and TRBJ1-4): KAGVTQTPRYLIKTRGQQVTLSCSPISGHRSVSWYQQTPGQGLQFLFEYFSETQRNKGNFPGRFSGRQFSNSRSEMNVSTLELGDSALYLCASSFGSSNEKLFFGSGTQLSVL.

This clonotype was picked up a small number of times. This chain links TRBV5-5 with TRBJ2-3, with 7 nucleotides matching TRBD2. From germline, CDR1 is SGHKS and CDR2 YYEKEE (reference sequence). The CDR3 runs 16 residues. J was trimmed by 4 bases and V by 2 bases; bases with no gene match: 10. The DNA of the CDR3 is TGTGCCAGCAGCTTAGGGGACTACCGACGGGCAGATACGCAGTATTTT. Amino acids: CASSLGDYRRADTQYF. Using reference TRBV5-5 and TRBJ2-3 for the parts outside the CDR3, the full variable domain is DAGVTQSPTHLIKTRGQQVTLRCSPISGHKSVSWYQQVLGQGPQFIFQYYEKEERGRGNFPDRFSARQFPNYSSELNVNALLLGDSALYLCASSLGDYRRADTQYFGPGTRLTVL.

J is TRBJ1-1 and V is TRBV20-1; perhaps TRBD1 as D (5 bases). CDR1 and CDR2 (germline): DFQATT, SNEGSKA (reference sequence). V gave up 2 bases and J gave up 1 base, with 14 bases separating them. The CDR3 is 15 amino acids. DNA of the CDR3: TGCAGTGCTAGATTCCAGGGACGGGGGAACACTGAAGCTTTCTTT. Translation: CSARFQGRGNTEAFF.

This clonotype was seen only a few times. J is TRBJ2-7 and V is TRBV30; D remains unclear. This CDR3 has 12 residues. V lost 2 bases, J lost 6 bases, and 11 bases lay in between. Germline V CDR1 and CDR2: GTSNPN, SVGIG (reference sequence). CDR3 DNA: TGTGCCTGGAGTTCACAGTTCCGCGAGCAGTACTTC. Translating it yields CAWSSQFREQYF.

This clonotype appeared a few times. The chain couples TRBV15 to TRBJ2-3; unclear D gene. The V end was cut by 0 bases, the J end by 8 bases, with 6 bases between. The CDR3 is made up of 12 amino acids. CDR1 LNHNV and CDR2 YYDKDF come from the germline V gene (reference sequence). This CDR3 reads CATSRDSFTQYF. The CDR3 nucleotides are TGTGCCACCAGCAGAGATTCATTTACGCAGTATTTT.

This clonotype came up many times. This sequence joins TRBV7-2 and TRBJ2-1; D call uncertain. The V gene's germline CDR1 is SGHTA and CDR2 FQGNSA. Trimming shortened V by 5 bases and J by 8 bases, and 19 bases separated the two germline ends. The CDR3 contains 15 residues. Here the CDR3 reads CASSRTLDDVDEQFF. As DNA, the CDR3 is TGTGCCAGCAGCCGGACCCTAGACGATGTGGATGAGCAGTTCTTC.

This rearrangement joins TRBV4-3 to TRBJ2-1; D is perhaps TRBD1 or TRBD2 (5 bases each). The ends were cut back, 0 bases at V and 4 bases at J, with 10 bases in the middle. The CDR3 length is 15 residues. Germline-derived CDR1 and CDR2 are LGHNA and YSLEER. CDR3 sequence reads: CASSQEGVLYNEQFF. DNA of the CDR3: TGCGCCAGCAGCCAAGAGGGGGTCCTATACAATGAGCAGTTCTTC.

CDR3 bases: TGTGCCAGCAGCTTCACCGGGACTAGCGGGAGACTTGAGCAGTTCTTC. This gives the protein CASSFTGTSGRLEQFF. The gene calls are TRBV7-2 and TRBJ2-1, with TRBD2 matching over 14 bases. CDR1 is SGHTA, CDR2 FQGNSA, per germline. The CDR3 runs 16 residues. V lost 3 bases and J lost 9; bases outside the gene matches: 7.

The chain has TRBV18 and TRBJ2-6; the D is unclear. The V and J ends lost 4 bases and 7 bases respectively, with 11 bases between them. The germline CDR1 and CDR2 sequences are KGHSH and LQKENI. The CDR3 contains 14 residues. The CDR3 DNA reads TGTGCCAGCTCACGAGACAAGGCAGCCAACGTCCTGACTTTC. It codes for CASSRDKAANVLTF.

The CDR3 is CASSADRGGTEAFF. As DNA, the CDR3 is TGTGCCAGCTCAGCGGACAGGGGAGGCACTGAAGCTTTCTTT. The rearrangement uses TRBV18 and TRBJ1-1; 9 bases are a match to TRBD1. After removal of 5 bases from V and 4 bases from J, the junction contained 5 bases not matched to a gene. In germline, CDR1 is KGHSH, CDR2 LQKENI. The CDR3 runs to 14 residues.

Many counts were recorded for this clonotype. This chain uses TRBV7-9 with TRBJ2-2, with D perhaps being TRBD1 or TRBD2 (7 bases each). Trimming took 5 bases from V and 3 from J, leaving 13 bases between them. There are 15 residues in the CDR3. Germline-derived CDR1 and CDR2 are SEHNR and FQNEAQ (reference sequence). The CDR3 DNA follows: TGTGCCAGCAGCCCGACAGGGAGGGACACCGGGGAGCTGTTTTTT. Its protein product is CASSPTGRDTGELFF.

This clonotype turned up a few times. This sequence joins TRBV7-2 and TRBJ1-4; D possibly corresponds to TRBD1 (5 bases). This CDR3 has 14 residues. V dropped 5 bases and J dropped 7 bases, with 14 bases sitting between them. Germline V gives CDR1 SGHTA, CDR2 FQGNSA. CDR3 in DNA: TGTGCCAGCAGCCCACAAGGAAGGGGTGAAAAACTGTTTTTT. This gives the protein CASSPQGRGEKLFF.

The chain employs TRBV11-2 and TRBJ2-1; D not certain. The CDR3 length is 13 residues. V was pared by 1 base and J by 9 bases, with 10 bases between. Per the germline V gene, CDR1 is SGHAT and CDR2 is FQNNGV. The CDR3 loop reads CASSLVQYAEQFF. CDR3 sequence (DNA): TGTGCCAGCAGCTTAGTCCAGTACGCTGAGCAGTTCTTC.

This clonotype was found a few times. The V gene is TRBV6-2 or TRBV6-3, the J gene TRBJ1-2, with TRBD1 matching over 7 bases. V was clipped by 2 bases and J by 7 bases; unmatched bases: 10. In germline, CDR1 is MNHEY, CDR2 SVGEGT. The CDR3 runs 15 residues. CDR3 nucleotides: TGTGCCAGCAGTTACCAGGGACAGATCGGGGTTGGCTACACCTTC. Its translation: CASSYQGQIGVGYTF.

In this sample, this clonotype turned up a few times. The CDR3 is CSVVRGTGTVSNNEQFF. The CDR3 bases are TGCAGCGTTGTTAGGGGAACCGGGACAGTTAGTAACAATGAGCAGTTCTTC. The rearrangement uses TRBV29-1 and TRBJ2-1; 7 bases agree with TRBD1. The CDR3 spans 17 residues. Germline V gene sequence: CDR1 SQVTM, CDR2 ANQGSEA. V lost 4 bases to trimming and J lost 5 bases; unmatched junction nucleotides: 17.

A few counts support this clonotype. CDR3 DNA sequence: TGTGCCAGCAGGGGACAGTTCGATGGCTACACCTTC. Amino acid sequence: CASRGQFDGYTF. This chain links TRBV25-1 with TRBJ1-2, with 7 bases that match TRBD1. The CDR3 covers 12 residues. CDR1 is MGHDK, CDR2 SYGVNS, per germline. Trimming at V came to 6 bases and at J to 6 bases, leaving 4 bases not matched to a gene.

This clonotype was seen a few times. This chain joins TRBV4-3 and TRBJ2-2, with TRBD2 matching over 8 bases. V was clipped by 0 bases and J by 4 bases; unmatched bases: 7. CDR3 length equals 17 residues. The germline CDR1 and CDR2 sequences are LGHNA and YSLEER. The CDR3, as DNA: TGCGCCAGCAGCCAAGATGGCGGGGGGCGCGGCACCGGGGAGCTGTTTTTT. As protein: CASSQDGGGRGTGELFF.

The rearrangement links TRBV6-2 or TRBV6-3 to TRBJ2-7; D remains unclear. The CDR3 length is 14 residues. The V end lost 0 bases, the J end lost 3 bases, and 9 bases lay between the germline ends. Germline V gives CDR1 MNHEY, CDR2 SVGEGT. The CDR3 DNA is TGTGCCAGCAGTTACTCCCTCCGGGTCTACGAGCAGTACTTC. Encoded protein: CASSYSLRVYEQYF.

DNA for the CDR3: TGTGCCAGCAGCTTACAAGGTACGCGTGCGGGGACTGAAGCTTTCTTT. This encodes CASSLQGTRAGTEAFF. This sequence joins TRBV7-2 and TRBJ1-1; D unclear. This CDR3 is 16 amino acids long. Trimming shortened V by 2 bases and J by 5 bases, and 18 bases separated the two germline ends. The germline gives CDR1 SGHTA, CDR2 FQGNSA.

In DNA, the CDR3 is TGTGCCAGCAGCTTAGAAACCCCTATTGGGAGGGAGACCCAGTACTTC. Translated: CASSLETPIGRETQYF. The J gene is TRBJ2-5, the V gene TRBV11-2, with TRBD2 as a possible D gene (6 bases). Germline CDR1 and CDR2: SGHAT and FQNNGV. Trimming stripped 0 bases from V and 5 bases from J, with 16 bases between. The CDR3 runs 16 residues.

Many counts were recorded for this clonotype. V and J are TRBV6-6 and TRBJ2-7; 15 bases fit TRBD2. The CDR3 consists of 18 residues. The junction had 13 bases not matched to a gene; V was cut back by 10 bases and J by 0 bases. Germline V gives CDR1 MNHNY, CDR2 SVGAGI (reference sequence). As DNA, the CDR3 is TGTGCCACCCAAAGGACTAGCGGGAGGGGGGGTAGCTCCTACGAGCAGTACTTC. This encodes CATQRTSGRGGSSYEQYF.

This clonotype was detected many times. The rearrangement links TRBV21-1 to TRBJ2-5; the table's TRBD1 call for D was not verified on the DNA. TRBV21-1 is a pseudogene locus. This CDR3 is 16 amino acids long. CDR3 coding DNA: TGTGCCAGCAGCACCCCCGGGACAGGGACCTCTGAGACCCAGTACTTC. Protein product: CASSTPGTGTSETQYF.

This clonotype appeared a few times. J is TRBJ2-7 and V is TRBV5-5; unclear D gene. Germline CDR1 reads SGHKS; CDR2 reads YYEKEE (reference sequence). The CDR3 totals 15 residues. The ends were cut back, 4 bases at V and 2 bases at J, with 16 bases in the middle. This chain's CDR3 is CASSPTVSRPYEQYF. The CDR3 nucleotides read TGTGCCAGCAGCCCAACGGTTAGCCGGCCCTACGAGCAGTACTTC.

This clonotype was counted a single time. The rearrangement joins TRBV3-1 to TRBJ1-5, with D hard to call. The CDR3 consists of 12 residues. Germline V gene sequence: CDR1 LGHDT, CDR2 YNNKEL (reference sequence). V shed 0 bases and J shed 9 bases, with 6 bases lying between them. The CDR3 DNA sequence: TGTGCCAGCAGCCAAGACGGCCGGCCCCAGCATTTT. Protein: CASSQDGRPQHF.

CDR3 DNA: TGTGCCAGCAGTCCCGTTGGACAGGGTAATGAAAAACTGTTTTTT. Its translation is CASSPVGQGNEKLFF. The chain has TRBV2 and TRBJ1-4; 8 nucleotides align to TRBD1. The CDR3 is made up of 15 amino acids. Germline assignment: CDR1 SNHLY and CDR2 FYNNEI. The V segment lost 5 bases and the J segment 4 bases; nucleotides outside the gene matches: 6.